This T cell receptor (beta chain) was observed in a study of identical twins. The CDR3 is made up of 14 amino acids. Trimming cost V 6 bases and J 8 bases, with 22 bases left between them. Per the germline V gene, CDR1 is DFQATT and CDR2 is SNEGSKA (reference sequence). Findings of the study overall: Weaker excess twin sharing was observed in beta out-of-frame sequences.

There are a few counts of this clonotype. Its antigen is not known. Template switching created a universal primer site, and the cDNA included unique molecular identifiers. TCRdb ran MiXCR on the 5' RACE reads and lists one entry per CDR3 protein. The table has 700,000 or so distinct CDR3 sequences, 8.6% seen once. A further study also used this sample, focusing on yellow fever vaccine responses in identical twins.

The clonotype originates from a woman aged 18-29 years in good health. The sequenced material came from PBMCs. The chain uses TRBV20-1 and TRBJ1-2, with D hard to call. The CDR3 loop reads CSAMSGHPVRGYTF. As DNA, the CDR3 is TGCAGTGCGATGTCGGGCCATCCGGTGAGGGGCTACACCTTC.